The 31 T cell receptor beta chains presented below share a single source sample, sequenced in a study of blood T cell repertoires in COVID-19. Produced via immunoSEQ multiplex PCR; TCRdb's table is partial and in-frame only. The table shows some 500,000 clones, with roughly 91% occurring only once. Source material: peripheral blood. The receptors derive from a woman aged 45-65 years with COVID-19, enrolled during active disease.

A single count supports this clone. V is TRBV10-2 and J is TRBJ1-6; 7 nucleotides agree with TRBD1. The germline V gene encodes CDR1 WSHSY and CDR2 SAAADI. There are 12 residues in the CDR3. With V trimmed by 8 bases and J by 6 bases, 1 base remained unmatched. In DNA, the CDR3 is TGCGCCAGCGGGACAGTTAATTCACCCCTCCACTTT. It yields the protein CASGTVNSPLHF.

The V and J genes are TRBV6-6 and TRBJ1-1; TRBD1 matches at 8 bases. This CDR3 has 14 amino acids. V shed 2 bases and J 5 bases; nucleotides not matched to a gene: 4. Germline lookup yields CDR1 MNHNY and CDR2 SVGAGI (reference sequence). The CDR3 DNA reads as TGTGCCAGCAGTTACCGAGACAGGGGAACTGAAGCTTTCTTT. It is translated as CASSYRDRGTEAFF.

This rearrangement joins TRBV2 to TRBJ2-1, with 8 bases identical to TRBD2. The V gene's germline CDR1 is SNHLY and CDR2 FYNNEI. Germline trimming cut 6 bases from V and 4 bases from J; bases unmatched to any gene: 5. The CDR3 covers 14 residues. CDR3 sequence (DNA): TGTGCCAGCAGGGGAAGCGGGGGTTACAATGAGCAGTTCTTC. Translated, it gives CASRGSGGYNEQFF. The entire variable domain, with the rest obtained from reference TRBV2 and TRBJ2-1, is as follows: EPEVTQTPSHQVTQMGQEVILRCVPISNHLYFYWYRQILGQKVEFLVSFYNNEISEKSEIFDDQFSVERPDGSNFTLKIRSTKLEDSAMYFCASRGSGGYNEQFFGPGTRLTVL.

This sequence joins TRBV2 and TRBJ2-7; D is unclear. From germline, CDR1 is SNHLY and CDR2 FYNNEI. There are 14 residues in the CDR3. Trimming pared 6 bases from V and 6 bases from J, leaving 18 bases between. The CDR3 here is CASRTRSPPGEQYF. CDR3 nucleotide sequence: TGTGCCAGCAGAACGAGGTCCCCCCCCGGCGAGCAGTACTTC.

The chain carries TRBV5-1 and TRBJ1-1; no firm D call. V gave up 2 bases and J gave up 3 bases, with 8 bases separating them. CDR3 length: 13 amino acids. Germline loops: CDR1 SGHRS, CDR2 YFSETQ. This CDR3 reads CASSFDGYTEAFF. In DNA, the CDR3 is TGCGCCAGCAGCTTTGACGGGTACACTGAAGCTTTCTTT. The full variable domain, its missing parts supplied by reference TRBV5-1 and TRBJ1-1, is KAGVTQTPRYLIKTRGQQVTLSCSPISGHRSVSWYQQTPGQGLQFLFEYFSETQRNKGNFPGRFSGRQFSNSRSEMNVSTLELGDSALYLCASSFDGYTEAFFGQGTRLTVV.

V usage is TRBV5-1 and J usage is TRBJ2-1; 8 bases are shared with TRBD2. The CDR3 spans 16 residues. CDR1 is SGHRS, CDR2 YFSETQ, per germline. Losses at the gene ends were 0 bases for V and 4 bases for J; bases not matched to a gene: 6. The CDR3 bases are TGCGCCAGCAGCTTGGCCGCTAGCGGGTTTTACAATGAGCAGTTCTTC. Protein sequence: CASSLAASGFYNEQFF.

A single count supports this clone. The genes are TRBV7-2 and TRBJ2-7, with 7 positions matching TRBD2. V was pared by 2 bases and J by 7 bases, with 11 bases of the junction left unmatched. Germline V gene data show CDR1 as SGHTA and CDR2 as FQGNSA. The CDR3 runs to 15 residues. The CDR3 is CASSLYRAGVYEQYF. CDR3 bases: TGTGCCAGCAGCTTATACCGGGCGGGGGTATATGAGCAGTACTTC.

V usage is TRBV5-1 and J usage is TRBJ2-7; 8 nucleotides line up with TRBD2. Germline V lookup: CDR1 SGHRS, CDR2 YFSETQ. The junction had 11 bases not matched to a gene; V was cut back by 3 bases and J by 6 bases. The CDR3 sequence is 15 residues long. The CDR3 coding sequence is TGCGCCAGCAGCTCCGATGGACTAGCTTTCCCCGAGCAGTACTTC. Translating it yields CASSSDGLAFPEQYF.

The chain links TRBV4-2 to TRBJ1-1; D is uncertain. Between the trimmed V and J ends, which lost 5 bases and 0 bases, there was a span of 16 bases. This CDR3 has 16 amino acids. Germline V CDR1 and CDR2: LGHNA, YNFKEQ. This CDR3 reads CASSVTGTAVNTEAFF. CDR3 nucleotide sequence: TGTGCCAGCAGCGTAACGGGAACAGCTGTGAACACTGAAGCTTTCTTT.

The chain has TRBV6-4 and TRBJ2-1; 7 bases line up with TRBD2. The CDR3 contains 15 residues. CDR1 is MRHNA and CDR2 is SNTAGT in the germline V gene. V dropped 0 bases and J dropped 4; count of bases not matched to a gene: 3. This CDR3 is CASSDSAGEYNEQFF. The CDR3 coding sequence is TGTGCCAGCAGTGACTCCGCGGGGGAGTACAATGAGCAGTTCTTC.

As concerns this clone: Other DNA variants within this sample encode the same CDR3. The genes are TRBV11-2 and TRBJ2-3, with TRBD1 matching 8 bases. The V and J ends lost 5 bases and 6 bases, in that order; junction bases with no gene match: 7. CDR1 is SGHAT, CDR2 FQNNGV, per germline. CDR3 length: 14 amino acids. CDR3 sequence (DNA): TGTGCCAGCAGCCCCGGACAGGGTACTGATACGCAGTATTTT. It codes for CASSPGQGTDTQYF.

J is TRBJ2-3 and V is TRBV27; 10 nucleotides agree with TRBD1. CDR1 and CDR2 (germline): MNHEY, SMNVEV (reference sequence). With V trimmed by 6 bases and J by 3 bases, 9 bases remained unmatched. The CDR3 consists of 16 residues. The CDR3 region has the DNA TGTGCCAGCAGCCCTAGGGACAGGGGAGGAACAGATACGCAGTATTTT. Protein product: CASSPRDRGGTDTQYF.

The CDR3 coding sequence is TGTGCCAGCAGATCAACAGGGGCTGGGGCCAACGTCCTGACTTTC. It encodes CASRSTGAGANVLTF. This chain connects TRBV27 to TRBJ2-6; 7 nucleotides agree with TRBD1. After removal of 6 bases from V and 2 bases from J, the junction contained 4 bases not matched to a gene. This CDR3 spans 15 amino acids. CDR1 and CDR2 from the germline V gene are MNHEY and SMNVEV (reference sequence).

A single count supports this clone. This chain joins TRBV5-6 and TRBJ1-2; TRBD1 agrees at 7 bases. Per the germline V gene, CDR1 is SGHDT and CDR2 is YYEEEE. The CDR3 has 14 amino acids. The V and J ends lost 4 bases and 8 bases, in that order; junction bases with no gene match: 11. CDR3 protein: CASSPSLGGLGYTF. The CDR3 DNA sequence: TGTGCCAGCAGCCCTTCGCTAGGGGGCTTGGGCTACACCTTC.

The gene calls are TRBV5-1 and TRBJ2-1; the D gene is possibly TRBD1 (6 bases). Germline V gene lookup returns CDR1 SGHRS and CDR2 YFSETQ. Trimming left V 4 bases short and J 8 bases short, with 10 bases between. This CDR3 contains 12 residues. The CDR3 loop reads CASSQNRDEQFF. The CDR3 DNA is TGCGCCAGCAGCCAAAACAGGGATGAGCAGTTCTTC.

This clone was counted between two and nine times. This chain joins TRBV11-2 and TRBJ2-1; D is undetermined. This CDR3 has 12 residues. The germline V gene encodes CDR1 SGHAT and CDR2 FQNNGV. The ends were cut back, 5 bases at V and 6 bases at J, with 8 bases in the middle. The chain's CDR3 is CASSLLGNEQFF. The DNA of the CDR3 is TGTGCCAGCAGCCTTCTCGGCAATGAGCAGTTCTTC.

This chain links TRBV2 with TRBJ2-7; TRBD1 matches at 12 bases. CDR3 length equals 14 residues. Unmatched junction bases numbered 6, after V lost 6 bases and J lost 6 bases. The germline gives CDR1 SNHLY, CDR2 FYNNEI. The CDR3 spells CASSPGTGGTEQYF. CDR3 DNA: TGTGCCAGCAGCCCCGGGACAGGGGGCACCGAGCAGTACTTC.

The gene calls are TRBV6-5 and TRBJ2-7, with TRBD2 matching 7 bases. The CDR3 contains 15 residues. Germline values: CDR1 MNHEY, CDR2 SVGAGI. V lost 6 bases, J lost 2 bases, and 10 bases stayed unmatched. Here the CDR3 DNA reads TGTGCCAGCAGGGACCGCCGGGGGGTTGCCTACGAGCAGTACTTC. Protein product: CASRDRRGVAYEQYF.

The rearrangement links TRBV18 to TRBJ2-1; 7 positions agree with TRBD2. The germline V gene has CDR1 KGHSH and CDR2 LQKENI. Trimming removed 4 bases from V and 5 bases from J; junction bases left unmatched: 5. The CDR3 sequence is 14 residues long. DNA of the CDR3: TGTGCCAGCTCACTGCTAGCGGCGGACAATGAGCAGTTCTTC. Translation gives CASSLLAADNEQFF.

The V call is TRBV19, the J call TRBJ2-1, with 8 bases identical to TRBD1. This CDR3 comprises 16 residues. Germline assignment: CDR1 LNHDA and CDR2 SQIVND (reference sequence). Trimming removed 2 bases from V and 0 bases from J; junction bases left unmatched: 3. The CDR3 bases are TGTGCCAGTAGTATACAGGGGGCGAGCTCCTACAATGAGCAGTTCTTC. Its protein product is CASSIQGASSYNEQFF.

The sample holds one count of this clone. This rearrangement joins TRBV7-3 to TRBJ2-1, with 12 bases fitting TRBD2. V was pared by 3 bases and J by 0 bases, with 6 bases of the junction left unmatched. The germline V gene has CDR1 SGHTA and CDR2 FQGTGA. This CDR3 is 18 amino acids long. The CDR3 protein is CASSLTSGGYLSYNEQFF. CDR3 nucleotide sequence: TGTGCCAGCAGCTTGACTAGCGGGGGTTACCTCTCCTACAATGAGCAGTTCTTC.

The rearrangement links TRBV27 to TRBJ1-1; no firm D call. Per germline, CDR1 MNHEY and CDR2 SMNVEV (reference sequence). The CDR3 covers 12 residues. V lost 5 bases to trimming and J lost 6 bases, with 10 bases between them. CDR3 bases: TGTGCCAGCAGTCTCACGGGTGCTGAAGCTTTCTTT. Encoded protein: CASSLTGAEAFF.

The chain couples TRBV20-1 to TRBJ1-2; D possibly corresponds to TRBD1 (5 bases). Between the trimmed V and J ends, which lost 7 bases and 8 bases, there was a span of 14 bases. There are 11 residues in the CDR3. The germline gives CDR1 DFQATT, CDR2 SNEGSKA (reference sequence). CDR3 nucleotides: TGCAGTGTTCAGGGAGGAGAGGGCTACACCTTC. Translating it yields CSVQGGEGYTF.

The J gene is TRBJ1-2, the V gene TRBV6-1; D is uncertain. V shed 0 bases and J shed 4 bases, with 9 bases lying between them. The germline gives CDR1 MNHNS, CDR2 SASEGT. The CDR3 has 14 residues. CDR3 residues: CASSEAEGTYGYTF. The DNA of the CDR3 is TGTGCCAGCAGTGAAGCGGAGGGAACCTATGGCTACACCTTC.

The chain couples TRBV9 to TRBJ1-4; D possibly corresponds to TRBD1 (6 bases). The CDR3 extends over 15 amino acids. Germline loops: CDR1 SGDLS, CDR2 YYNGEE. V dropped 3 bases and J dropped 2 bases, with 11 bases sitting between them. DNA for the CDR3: TGTGCCAGCAGCGCTAGGACAGCGACTAATGAAAAACTGTTTTTT. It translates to CASSARTATNEKLFF.

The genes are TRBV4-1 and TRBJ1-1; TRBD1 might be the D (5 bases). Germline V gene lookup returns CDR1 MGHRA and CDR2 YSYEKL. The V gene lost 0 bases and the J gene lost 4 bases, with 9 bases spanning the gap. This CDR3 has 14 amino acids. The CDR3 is CASSQDRGFTEAFF. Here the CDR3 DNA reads TGCGCCAGCAGCCAAGATCGGGGGTTCACTGAAGCTTTCTTT.

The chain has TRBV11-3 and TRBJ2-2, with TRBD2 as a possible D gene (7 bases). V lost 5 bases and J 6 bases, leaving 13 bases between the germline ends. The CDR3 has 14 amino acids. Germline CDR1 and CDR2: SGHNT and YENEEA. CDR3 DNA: TGTGCCAGCAGCCGAGGGGGGGCCCCCGGGGAGCTGTTTTTT. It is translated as CASSRGGAPGELFF.

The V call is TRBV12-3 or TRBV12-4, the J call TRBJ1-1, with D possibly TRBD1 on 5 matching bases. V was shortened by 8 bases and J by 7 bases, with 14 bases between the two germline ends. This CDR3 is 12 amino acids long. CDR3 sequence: CASATGLLEAFF. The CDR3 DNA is TGTGCCAGCGCAACGGGACTGCTTGAAGCTTTCTTT.

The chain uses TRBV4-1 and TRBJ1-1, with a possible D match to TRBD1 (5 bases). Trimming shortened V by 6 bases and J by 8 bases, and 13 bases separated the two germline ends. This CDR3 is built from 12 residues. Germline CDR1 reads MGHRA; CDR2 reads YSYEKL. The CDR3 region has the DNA TGCGCCAGCAGGGGGGGGAATTGGGAAGCTTTCTTT. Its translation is CASRGGNWEAFF.

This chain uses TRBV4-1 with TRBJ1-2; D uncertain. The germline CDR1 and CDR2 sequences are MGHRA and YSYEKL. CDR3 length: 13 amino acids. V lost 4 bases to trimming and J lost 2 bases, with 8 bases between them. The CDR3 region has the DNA TGCGCCAGCAGCCCCCCGGGAAACTATGGCTACACCTTC. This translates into CASSPPGNYGYTF.

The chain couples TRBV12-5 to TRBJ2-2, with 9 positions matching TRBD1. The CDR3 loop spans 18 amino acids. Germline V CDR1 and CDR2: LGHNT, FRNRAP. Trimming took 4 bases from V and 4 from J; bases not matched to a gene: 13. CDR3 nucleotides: TGTGCTAGTGGTTCACAGGGGGCGTACATCGTAGGCACCGGGGAGCTGTTTTTT. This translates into CASGSQGAYIVGTGELFF.